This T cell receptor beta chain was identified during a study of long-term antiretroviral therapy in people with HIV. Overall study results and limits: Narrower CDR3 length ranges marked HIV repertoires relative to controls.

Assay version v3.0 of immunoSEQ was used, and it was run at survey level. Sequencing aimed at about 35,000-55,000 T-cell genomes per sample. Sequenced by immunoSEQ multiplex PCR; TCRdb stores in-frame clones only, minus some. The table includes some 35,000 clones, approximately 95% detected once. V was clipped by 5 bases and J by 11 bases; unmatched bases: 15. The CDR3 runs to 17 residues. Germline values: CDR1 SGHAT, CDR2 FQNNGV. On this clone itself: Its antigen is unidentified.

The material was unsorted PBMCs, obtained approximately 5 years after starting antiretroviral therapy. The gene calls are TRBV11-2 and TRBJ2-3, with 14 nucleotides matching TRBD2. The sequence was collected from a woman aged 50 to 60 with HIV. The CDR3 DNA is TGTGCCAGCAGCGAGTACGGGACTAGCGGGGGCCTAGGGATGCAGTATTTT. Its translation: CASSEYGTSGGLGMQYF.